One and the same sample provided the 32 T cell receptor beta chains below, sequenced in a study of T cell responses to AZD1222 COVID-19 vaccine. Using immunoSEQ multiplex PCR, the repertoire was profiled, and TCRdb retains in-frame clones only, with some absent. The sample consists of roughly 100,000 clones, about 91% of them appearing once. The specimen was peripheral blood, collected on day 0 of AZD1222 vaccination. These TCRs come from an adult in good health.

This chain uses TRBV12-5 with TRBJ2-5; 8 bases match TRBD2. Germline V gene sequence: CDR1 LGHNT, CDR2 FRNRAP. The CDR3 totals 13 residues. V lost 6 bases to trimming and J lost 4 bases; unmatched junction nucleotides: 4. CDR3: CASGPRGGETQYF. The CDR3 DNA sequence: TGTGCTAGTGGCCCCCGGGGGGGAGAGACCCAGTACTTC.

Worth noting for this clone: The CDR3 ends on some other residue instead of the conserved phenylalanine or tryptophan, so this is likely a read error. The chain recombines TRBV27 with TRBJ1-6; TRBD1 is a possible D gene (6 bases). This CDR3 comprises 14 residues. CDR1 and CDR2 from the germline V gene are MNHEY and SMNVEV (reference sequence). The V and J ends lost 3 bases and 6 bases respectively, with 9 bases between them. The CDR3 here is CASSLTGRNSPLHL. The CDR3 coding sequence is TGTGCCAGCAGTTTGACAGGACGTAATTCACCCCTCCACCTT.

This chain connects TRBV11-3 to TRBJ2-3, with 7 bases matching TRBD2. J lost 0 bases, V lost 0 bases, and 0 bases had no gene match. The CDR3 runs to 15 residues. The germline gives CDR1 SGHNT, CDR2 YENEEA. In nucleotides, the CDR3 is TGTGCCAGCAGCTTAGAGGGGGGGAGCACAGATACGCAGTATTTT. Protein: CASSLEGGSTDTQYF. Together with reference TRBV11-3 and TRBJ2-3, the CDR3 gives the full variable domain: EAGVVQSPRYKIIEKKQPVAFWCNPISGHNTLYWYLQNLGQGPELLIRYENEEAVDDSQLPKDRFSAERLKGVDSTLKIQPAELGDSAVYLCASSLEGGSTDTQYFGPGTRLTVL.

The V call is TRBV19, the J call TRBJ1-2, with TRBD1 matching 8 bases. The CDR3 totals 16 residues. The germline V gene has CDR1 LNHDA and CDR2 SQIVND (reference sequence). J gave up 5 bases and V 4 bases, and 12 bases lay outside the gene matches. CDR3 DNA sequence: TGTGCCAGTAGTAACCAATTAACAGGGGGTCGGTATGGCTACACCTTC. Translating it yields CASSNQLTGGRYGYTF.

In DNA, the CDR3 is TGCGCCAGCAGCCACCAAAGCCAGGAAAAACTGTTTTTT. It yields the protein CASSHQSQEKLFF. V is TRBV4-1 and J is TRBJ1-4; no reliable D call. Germline V gene data show CDR1 as MGHRA and CDR2 as YSYEKL. V dropped 3 bases and J dropped 8 bases, with 10 bases sitting between them. This CDR3 comprises 13 residues.

In its sample, this clone was seen once. This rearrangement joins TRBV18 to TRBJ2-3, with a weak D call TRBD2 (6 bases). Germline V lookup: CDR1 KGHSH, CDR2 LQKENI. CDR3 size: 16 residues. V gave up 2 bases and J gave up 0 bases, with 12 bases separating them. The CDR3 reads CASSPIVGGSTDTQYF. The CDR3 nucleotides are TGTGCCAGCTCACCAATCGTGGGGGGTAGCACAGATACGCAGTATTTT.

The V and J genes are TRBV5-1 and TRBJ2-1; D call uncertain. The V and J ends lost 2 bases and 6 bases respectively, with 3 bases between them. The CDR3 extends over 11 amino acids. In germline, CDR1 is SGHRS, CDR2 YFSETQ. DNA of the CDR3: TGCGCCAGCAGCTTTTCCAATGAGCAGTTCTTC. Protein sequence: CASSFSNEQFF.

The V and J genes are TRBV13 and TRBJ1-1; D might be TRBD1 (5 bases). The CDR3 length is 15 residues. Between the trimmed V and J ends, which lost 3 bases and 1 base, there was a span of 12 bases. CDR1 and CDR2 (germline): PRHDT, FYEKMQ (reference sequence). The CDR3 region is CASSLSQGRNTEAFF. The CDR3 region has the DNA TGTGCCAGCAGCTTGAGCCAGGGAAGGAACACTGAAGCTTTCTTT.

The chain carries TRBV19 and TRBJ1-2, with D maybe TRBD1 (5 bases). This CDR3 is built from 16 residues. The V and J ends lost 4 bases and 4 bases respectively, with 19 bases between them. Per germline, CDR1 LNHDA and CDR2 SQIVND (reference sequence). This CDR3 reads CASSSTPQGSSYGYTF. In nucleotides, the CDR3 is TGTGCCAGTAGTAGCACACCCCAGGGATCGAGCTATGGCTACACCTTC.

The chain joins TRBV2 to TRBJ1-5; D not resolved. The CDR3 extends over 17 amino acids. Germline lookup yields CDR1 SNHLY and CDR2 FYNNEI. The V gene lost 4 bases and the J gene lost 1 base, with 17 bases spanning the gap. CDR3: CASSGPGPFQSNQPQHF. The CDR3 nucleotides read TGTGCCAGCAGTGGACCCGGGCCCTTCCAAAGCAATCAGCCCCAGCATTTT.

The CDR3 coding sequence is TGTGCCAGCAGTGTCGGGGGGATGGAGCTGTTTTTT. Translating gives CASSVGGMELFF. This rearrangement joins TRBV2 to TRBJ2-2; TRBD2 matches 7 bases. Germline V gene data show CDR1 as SNHLY and CDR2 as FYNNEI. J was trimmed by 10 bases and V by 4 bases; bases with no gene match: 3. This CDR3 comprises 12 residues.

The chain uses TRBV3-1 (or the pseudogene TRBV3-2) and TRBJ1-5; 8 nucleotides align to TRBD1. CDR1 is LGHDT and CDR2 is YNNKEL in the germline V gene (reference sequence). The V and J ends lost 5 bases and 6 bases, in that order; junction bases with no gene match: 9. The length of the CDR3 is 15 residues. As DNA, the CDR3 is TGTGCCAGCAGCTCCTCGACAGGGGTCCGTCAGCCCCAGCATTTT. Its protein product is CASSSSTGVRQPQHF.

The chain is built from TRBV19 and TRBJ1-5; no clear D. The V gene lost 9 bases and the J gene lost 3 bases, with 21 bases spanning the gap. This CDR3 is 16 amino acids long. Per the germline V gene, CDR1 is LNHDA and CDR2 is SQIVND (reference sequence). The DNA for the CDR3 is TGTGCCAGCCAGGCGTGGGAGGGCCCATTCAATCAGCCCCAGCATTTT. It is translated as CASQAWEGPFNQPQHF.

The chain links TRBV27 to TRBJ1-1; the D gene is possibly TRBD1 (6 bases). From germline, CDR1 is MNHEY and CDR2 SMNVEV (reference sequence). Trimming took 5 bases from V and 0 from J, leaving 13 bases between them. This CDR3 has 15 residues. In nucleotides, the CDR3 is TGTGCCAGCAGTCCGGGACAACGGGTGAACACTGAAGCTTTCTTT. Its translation is CASSPGQRVNTEAFF.

The chain links TRBV27 to TRBJ2-1, with 13 positions matching TRBD2. The length of the CDR3 is 16 residues. Trimming took 5 bases from V and 5 from J; bases not matched to a gene: 6. In germline, CDR1 is MNHEY, CDR2 SMNVEV (reference sequence). The CDR3 coding sequence is TGTGCCAGCAGTCACCGGACTAGCGGGGGTCACAATGAGCAGTTCTTC. Protein sequence: CASSHRTSGGHNEQFF.

The sample holds a few counts of this clone. The chain carries TRBV5-4 and TRBJ1-4, with D hard to call. The V and J ends lost 0 bases and 4 bases respectively, with 13 bases between them. The CDR3 contains 16 residues. Germline lookup yields CDR1 SGHNT and CDR2 YYREEE (reference sequence). This CDR3 reads CASSLGVRGINEKLFF. In DNA form, the CDR3 reads TGTGCCAGCAGCTTGGGAGTAAGAGGGATTAATGAAAAACTGTTTTTT. The full variable domain, completed using reference TRBV5-4 and TRBJ1-4, is ETGVTQSPTHLIKTRGQQVTLRCSSQSGHNTVSWYQQALGQGPQFIFQYYREEENGRGNFPPRFSGLQFPNYSSELNVNALELDDSALYLCASSLGVRGINEKLFFGSGTQLSVL.

This clone was seen only once. The chain combines TRBV6-6 with TRBJ2-5; D might be TRBD2 (5 bases). This CDR3 contains 16 residues. Trimming shortened V by 6 bases and J by 1 base, and 18 bases separated the two germline ends. From germline, CDR1 is MNHNY and CDR2 SVGAGI (reference sequence). Here the CDR3 reads CASSESLLAFQETQYF. The CDR3 DNA reads as TGTGCCAGCAGCGAGAGCCTTCTAGCCTTCCAAGAGACCCAGTACTTC.

The chain has TRBV3-1 (or the pseudogene TRBV3-2) and TRBJ1-4; 7 positions agree with TRBD1. The CDR3 runs to 14 residues. Germline V gives CDR1 LGHDT, CDR2 YNNKEL (reference sequence). V gave up 4 bases and J gave up 10 bases; unmatched junction bases: 9. CDR3 residues: CASSPNRGGGKLFF. In nucleotides, the CDR3 is TGTGCCAGCAGCCCGAACAGGGGCGGCGGAAAACTGTTTTTT.

V is TRBV5-4 and J is TRBJ1-1, with D uncertain. CDR1 SGHNT and CDR2 YYREEE come from the germline V gene (reference sequence). The CDR3 loop spans 13 amino acids. V was trimmed by 4 bases and J by 3 bases, leaving 10 bases between them. CDR3 in DNA: TGTGCCAGCAGCCCCCGGGCGGACACTGAAGCTTTCTTT. This sequence encodes CASSPRADTEAFF. Full variable domain (rest looked up from reference TRBV5-4 and TRBJ1-1): ETGVTQSPTHLIKTRGQQVTLRCSSQSGHNTVSWYQQALGQGPQFIFQYYREEENGRGNFPPRFSGLQFPNYSSELNVNALELDDSALYLCASSPRADTEAFFGQGTRLTVV.

The CDR3 spells CASSWTGGLSDTQYF. In nucleotides, the CDR3 is TGTGCCAGCAGCTGGACAGGGGGCTTATCAGATACGCAGTATTTT. The chain couples TRBV11-2 to TRBJ2-3, with 11 bases fitting TRBD1. The CDR3 has 15 amino acids. Germline V CDR1 and CDR2: SGHAT, FQNNGV. V lost 4 bases, J lost 4 bases, and 4 bases stayed unmatched.

The V and J genes are TRBV7-9 and TRBJ2-1, with a weak D call TRBD2 (7 bases). Germline loops: CDR1 SEHNR, CDR2 FQNEAQ (reference sequence). CDR3 length: 14 amino acids. V shed 2 bases and J shed 13 bases, with 18 bases lying between them. For the CDR3, the DNA is TGTGCCAGCAGCTTACTTAGTGGGGGGGCCTATCAGTTCTTC. It specifies CASSLLSGGAYQFF.

On this clone itself: The CDR3 end shows no conserved phenylalanine or tryptophan, and so a read error is likely. The chain links TRBV4-1 to TRBJ1-6, with 9 bases aligning to TRBD1. Germline CDR1 is MGHRA and CDR2 is YSYEKL. Unmatched junction bases numbered 14, after V lost 2 bases and J lost 6 bases. This CDR3 has 19 amino acids. This chain's CDR3 is CASSQYSRDRVHFNSPLHL. The CDR3 nucleotides are TGCGCCAGCAGCCAATACAGCCGGGACAGGGTACATTTTAATTCACCCCTCCACCTT.

V gene TRBV19 combines with J gene TRBJ2-2, with D unclear. CDR3 length: 15 amino acids. V dropped 6 bases and J dropped 3 bases, with 14 bases sitting between them. From germline, CDR1 is LNHDA and CDR2 SQIVND (reference sequence). CDR3 nucleotides: TGTGCCAGTAGGGCCAGAAGGTCCGACACCGGGGAGCTGTTTTTT. Translation: CASRARRSDTGELFF.

This CDR3 reads CASSPLRTTETQYF. Here the CDR3 DNA reads TGTGCCAGCAGCCCGTTGAGGACAACTGAGACCCAGTACTTC. This chain joins TRBV5-5 and TRBJ2-5, with D possibly being TRBD1 (5 bases). The CDR3 consists of 14 residues. The germline gives CDR1 SGHKS, CDR2 YYEKEE (reference sequence). Trimming pared 4 bases from V and 5 bases from J, leaving 15 bases between.

V and J are TRBV7-9 and TRBJ2-7, with 8 bases identical to TRBD1. CDR1 and CDR2 from the germline V gene are SEHNR and FQNEAQ (reference sequence). The CDR3 is 15 residues long. After removal of 6 bases from V and 4 bases from J, the junction contained 11 bases not matched to a gene. The CDR3 nucleotides read TGTGCCAGCAGTTCATTTCCTGACAGGGGTTACGAGCAGTACTTC. Residues: CASSSFPDRGYEQYF.

The CDR3 region is CASSYVRVGGFYEQFF. DNA for the CDR3: TGTGCCAGCAGTTATGTCCGAGTGGGGGGCTTTTATGAGCAGTTCTTC. This chain uses TRBV6-2 or TRBV6-3 with TRBJ2-1; TRBD1 or TRBD2 may be the D gene (6 bases each). Deletions cut 3 bases from V and 8 bases from J, with 20 bases between. Germline V lookup: CDR1 MNHEY, CDR2 SVGEGT. The length of the CDR3 is 16 residues.

CDR3 nucleotides: TGTGCCAGCAGTCTCCCCTCCTACGAGCAGTACTTC. Protein: CASSLPSYEQYF. The genes are TRBV12-3 or TRBV12-4 and TRBJ2-7; the D is unclear. The CDR3 is 12 residues long. The V and J ends lost 5 bases and 0 bases respectively, with 5 bases between them.

The rearrangement uses TRBV3-1 (or the pseudogene TRBV3-2) and TRBJ1-1, with a weak D call TRBD1 (6 bases). Trimming removed 1 base from V and 0 bases from J, with 18 bases in between. The CDR3 runs 18 residues. The germline gives CDR1 LGHDT, CDR2 YNNKEL (reference sequence). CDR3 in DNA: TGTGCCAGCAGCCAAGGGGACATATACCTGACTCTGAACACTGAAGCTTTCTTT. Amino acid sequence: CASSQGDIYLTLNTEAFF.

The chain joins TRBV6-1 to TRBJ2-1; TRBD2 aligns across 7 bases. The V gene's germline CDR1 is MNHNS and CDR2 SASEGT. Trimming cost V 2 bases and J 1 base; bases outside gene matches: 14. There are 19 residues in the CDR3. CDR3 in amino acids: CASSEYQGGGVPSYNEQFF. The CDR3 nucleotides read TGTGCCAGCAGTGAATATCAGGGTGGGGGGGTCCCATCCTACAATGAGCAGTTCTTC.

The chain carries TRBV27 and TRBJ2-1; D remains ambiguous. Germline V gene sequence: CDR1 MNHEY, CDR2 SMNVEV (reference sequence). Trimming left V 7 bases short and J 4 bases short, with 5 bases between. This CDR3 spans 11 amino acids. The CDR3 DNA reads as TGTGCCAGCATGCGGTACAATGAGCAGTTCTTC. This translates into CASMRYNEQFF.

This clone was picked up a small number of times. The chain couples TRBV27 to TRBJ1-1, with D hard to call. CDR3 length: 15 amino acids. Trimming shortened V by 2 bases and J by 0 bases, and 10 bases separated the two germline ends. CDR1 is MNHEY and CDR2 is SMNVEV in the germline V gene (reference sequence). The CDR3 sequence: CASSLVGYMNTEAFF. The CDR3 region has the DNA TGTGCCAGCAGTTTAGTAGGATATATGAACACTGAAGCTTTCTTT.

The genes are TRBV21-1 and TRBJ2-7; the tabulated D call, TRBD1, remains unverified against the DNA. TRBV21-1 is a known pseudogene. The CDR3 length is 15 residues. CDR3 in amino acids: CASSSGAVRYYEQYF. CDR3 nucleotides: TGTGCCAGCAGCAGTGGGGCAGTGAGGTACTACGAGCAGTACTTC.